This TCR beta chain stems from a study of blood T cell repertoires in COVID-19. Germline V lookup: CDR1 MDHEN, CDR2 SYDVKM. The CDR3 totals 19 residues. J lost 1 base, V lost 7 bases, and 17 bases had no gene match. In its sample, this clone was seen a few times. Data came from immunoSEQ multiplex PCR; TCRdb stores just in-frame clones and leaves some out. The sample carries approximately 230,000 clones, almost 85% recorded once. The chain links TRBV28 to TRBJ1-5, with 9 positions matching TRBD1. The sequenced material came from PBMCs or T cells enriched from blood (not recorded which). The receptor was derived from a middle-aged man who had recovered from COVID-19. The CDR3 reads CASKGGQGNFLDSNQPQHF. Written as DNA, the CDR3 is TGTGCCAGCAAAGGAGGACAGGGGAACTTTCTAGACAGCAATCAGCCCCAGCATTTT.